Presented here are 18 T cell receptor beta chains from one specimen sequenced in a study of post-analysis software for immune sequencing data. The study's findings and limits: TRBV segments more frequent in patients than in controls numbered a few and included TRBV5-6, TRBV5-1 and TRBV20-1.

No antigen is known for these receptors. Unique molecular identifiers were carried by the TCR beta cDNA libraries. Using its own MiXCR run on the PCR reads, TCRdb lists one record per CDR3 protein. The data show about 540,000 distinct CDR3 sequences, less than 40% seen once. Input material: blood. These receptors all stem from a girl between 2 and 17 years old with multiple sclerosis.

This clonotype was detected a few times. The rearrangement joins TRBV20-1 to TRBJ2-1, with 9 nucleotides matching TRBD2. This CDR3 is built from 14 residues. The V gene end was trimmed by 0 bases and the J gene end by 6 bases; junction bases not matched to a gene: 3. Germline lookup yields CDR1 DFQATT and CDR2 SNEGSKA (reference sequence). CDR3 bases: TGCAGTGCTAGAGAAGCGGGGGGCGTCAATGAGCAGTTCTTC. Translated, it gives CSAREAGGVNEQFF.

This clonotype has just a few counts. This chain joins TRBV7-3 and TRBJ2-3, with 9 bases identical to TRBD2. The CDR3 contains 16 residues. From germline, CDR1 is SGHTA and CDR2 FQGTGA. The V and J ends lost 5 bases and 2 bases, in that order; junction bases with no gene match: 8. CDR3 residues: CASSAKLAGPTDTQYF. DNA for the CDR3: TGTGCCAGCAGCGCTAAACTAGCGGGCCCCACAGATACGCAGTATTTT.

The V call is TRBV7-9, the J call TRBJ2-4, with D possibly being TRBD1 (7 bases). The assigned J gene may be wrong: the sequence end matches TRBJ2-5 better. Per the germline V gene, CDR1 is SEHNR and CDR2 is FQNEAQ (reference sequence). The CDR3 totals 11 residues. The CDR3 reads CASEGAETQYF. In DNA form, the CDR3 reads TGTGCCTCGGAGGGGGCGGAGACCCAGTACTTC.

This clonotype was seen only a few times. This chain uses TRBV6-1 with TRBJ1-5, with a tentative D call TRBD1 (5 bases). CDR3 length: 16 residues. The germline V gene encodes CDR1 MNHNS and CDR2 SASEGT. V was shortened by 6 bases and J by 0 bases, with 15 bases between the two germline ends. This CDR3 reads CASSVLQVDSNQPQHF. As DNA, the CDR3 is TGTGCCAGCAGCGTACTACAGGTAGATAGCAATCAGCCCCAGCATTTT.

The chain recombines TRBV2 with TRBJ2-2; TRBD2 aligns across 8 bases. V dropped 6 bases and J dropped 6; count of bases not matched to a gene: 6. Germline V gives CDR1 SNHLY, CDR2 FYNNEI. The CDR3 covers 14 residues. For the CDR3, the DNA is TGTGCCAGCAGACCAGGACTAGCTCCCGGGGAGCTGTTTTTT. This encodes CASRPGLAPGELFF.

In regard to this clonotype: Its ends do not fully match the called genes, so a read error is possible. This rearrangement joins TRBV29-1 to TRBJ1-2; 7 bases align to TRBD1. This CDR3 is built from 16 residues. Looked up from germline, CDR1 is SQVTM and CDR2 is ANQGSEA. The CDR3 here is CSAEDLRGQTLTGYTF. The CDR3 DNA reads TGCAGCGCTGAAGATCTAAGGGGACAGACACTCACAGGCTACACCTTC.

This clonotype was picked up many times. The gene calls are TRBV20-1 and TRBJ1-2, with D uncertain. CDR3 length equals 9 residues. Germline V gene data show CDR1 as DFQATT and CDR2 as SNEGSKA (reference sequence). V shed 6 bases and J shed 5 bases, with 4 bases lying between them. CDR3 DNA sequence: TGCAGTGCGCTGTATGGCTACACCTTC. This encodes CSALYGYTF.

This clonotype was counted many times. This chain joins TRBV27 and TRBJ2-1; 15 bases line up with TRBD2. Germline lookup yields CDR1 MNHEY and CDR2 SMNVEV (reference sequence). The CDR3 contains 17 residues. Trimming took 2 bases from V and 2 from J; bases not matched to a gene: 1. CDR3 in amino acids: CASSLGTSGGTYNEQFF. CDR3 in DNA: TGTGCCAGCAGTTTAGGGACTAGCGGGGGGACCTACAATGAGCAGTTCTTC.

The chain couples TRBV5-1 to TRBJ2-3; D gene ambiguous. Germline assignment: CDR1 SGHRS and CDR2 YFSETQ. V shed 4 bases and J shed 3 bases, with 18 bases lying between them. The CDR3 spans 16 residues. The CDR3, as DNA: TGCGCCAGCAGCGCAGACCCGGGCGATTGGACAGATACGCAGTATTTT. Its translation is CASSADPGDWTDTQYF. The full variable domain, its missing parts supplied by reference TRBV5-1 and TRBJ2-3, is KAGVTQTPRYLIKTRGQQVTLSCSPISGHRSVSWYQQTPGQGLQFLFEYFSETQRNKGNFPGRFSGRQFSNSRSEMNVSTLELGDSALYLCASSADPGDWTDTQYFGPGTRLTVL.

This clonotype has a handful of counts. The genes are TRBV7-8 and TRBJ2-5, with D perhaps matching TRBD1 (6 bases). V was clipped by 3 bases and J by 4 bases, with 15 bases between them. The germline V gene has CDR1 SGHVS and CDR2 FQNEAQ. The length of the CDR3 is 15 residues. CDR3 sequence: CASSFLTGVLETQYF. The CDR3 DNA follows: TGTGCCAGCAGCTTCCTGACAGGCGTCTTAGAGACCCAGTACTTC.

This clonotype occurred a few times. This chain links TRBV7-8 with TRBJ2-3, with unresolved D. CDR1 and CDR2 (germline): SGHVS, FQNEAQ. V was clipped by 5 bases and J by 6 bases, with 15 bases between them. The CDR3 is made up of 14 amino acids. CDR3 residues: CASSPGQRSDTQYF. The CDR3 DNA reads TGTGCCAGCAGCCCAGGCCAGCGTTCCGATACGCAGTATTTT.

The V gene is TRBV5-1, the J gene TRBJ2-1, with 13 bases aligning to TRBD2. J lost 4 bases, V lost 7 bases, and 5 bases had no gene match. Per the germline V gene, CDR1 is SGHRS and CDR2 is YFSETQ. The CDR3 totals 15 residues. The CDR3 DNA follows: TGCGCCAGCTGTGGGACTAGCGGGGAATACAATGAGCAGTTCTTC. The encoded protein is CASCGTSGEYNEQFF.

This clonotype was recorded a few times. The rearrangement uses TRBV20-1 and TRBJ1-2, with D unclear. The V gene's germline CDR1 is DFQATT and CDR2 SNEGSKA (reference sequence). This CDR3 comprises 13 residues. V was shortened by 2 bases and J by 0 bases, with 7 bases between the two germline ends. The CDR3 DNA follows: TGCAGTGCTAGACCTAGAGCTAACTATGGCTACACCTTC. Translating it yields CSARPRANYGYTF.

This clonotype was seen only a few times. V gene TRBV7-9 combines with J gene TRBJ1-2, with 7 bases fitting TRBD1. CDR1 is SEHNR, CDR2 FQNEAQ, per germline (reference sequence). The CDR3 has 18 amino acids. The junction had 18 bases not matched to a gene; V was cut back by 5 bases and J by 3 bases. The CDR3, as DNA: TGTGCCAGCAGCGACACTCTCCCGGGACAGCTCTCCTACTATGGCTACACCTTC. It specifies CASSDTLPGQLSYYGYTF.

This clonotype was seen ten or more times. The V gene is TRBV29-1, the J gene TRBJ2-3; no clear D. The CDR3 contains 11 residues. V was trimmed by 4 bases and J by 9 bases, leaving 11 bases between them. Germline V gene data show CDR1 as SQVTM and CDR2 as ANQGSEA. In nucleotides, the CDR3 is TGCAGCGTTGTTAGAGGAGACACGCAGTATTTT. This codes for CSVVRGDTQYF.

This chain uses TRBV7-9 with TRBJ1-4; possibly TRBD1 for D (6 bases). This CDR3 comprises 14 residues. The V end was cut by 5 bases, the J end by 6 bases, with 13 bases between. The germline V gene has CDR1 SEHNR and CDR2 FQNEAQ (reference sequence). The CDR3 bases are TGTGCCAGCAGCCCGGGGGCTAATGATGAAAAACTGTTTTTT. Its translation: CASSPGANDEKLFF.

This clonotype turned up a few times. The rearrangement joins TRBV14 to TRBJ2-7, with D unresolved. The J call is uncertain, as TRBJ2-5 better fits the DNA end. This CDR3 spans 13 amino acids. The V gene's germline CDR1 is SGHDN and CDR2 FVKESK. The CDR3 here is CASSQVNSQTQYF. The CDR3 DNA is TGTGCCAGCAGCCAAGTAAACAGTCAGACCCAGTACTTC.

For this clonotype: Being one base from a much bigger clone, this may be a read error. This sequence joins TRBV6-2 or TRBV6-3 and TRBJ2-5, with D perhaps matching TRBD2 (6 bases). CDR3 length equals 13 residues. Germline V gene sequence: CDR1 MNHEY, CDR2 SVGEGT. Here the CDR3 reads CTSSRDFQETQYF. As DNA, the CDR3 is TGTACCAGCAGCCGGGACTTCCAAGAGACCCAGTACTTC.